These T cell receptor beta chains were read from a single sample in a study of early T cells in non-severe SARS-CoV-2 infection. TCRdb recomputed calls from the 5' RACE reads with MiXCR, one row per CDR3 protein. Counted here are about 56,000 distinct CDR3 sequences, about 14% occurring once; the ten biggest clones make up about 4%. The input for sequencing was whole blood, taken at baseline. These TCRs come from an adult who was a healthcare worker with PCR-confirmed SARS-CoV-2 infection or an uninfected control (not recorded which). Each CDR3 is given with its conserved first and last residue. The D gene is left open where the match is weak. Some rows mark clone size as missing; the rest say once, few, many or name a class of expanded clone.

d_call clone_size j_call v_call cdr3_nt cdr3_aa
TRBD2 many TRBJ2-3 TRBV12-3/TRBV12-4 TGTGCCAGCAGTTTTCGTCTAGCGGGGCCCGGCACAGATACGCAGTATTTT CASSFRLAGPGTDTQYF
TRBD2 - TRBJ2-3 TRBV15 TGTGCCACCAGCAGAGGGGCTAGCGGGGGGACAAGCACAGATACGCAGTATTTT CATSRGASGGTSTDTQYF
- - TRBJ2-1 TRBV25-1 TGTGCCAGCAGTGAGACTGAGCAGTTCTTC CASSETEQFF
- many TRBJ2-5 TRBV5-1 TGCGCCAGCAGCTTGGTTGCAGCCCAAGAGACCCAGTACTTC CASSLVAAQETQYF
- - TRBJ2-7 TRBV10-3 TGTGCCATCAGCATGGACAGCAAGAAGTACTTC CAISMDSKKYF
- few TRBJ2-2 TRBV9 TGTGCCAGCAGCCCACGGACGGAGACCGGGGAGCTGTTTTTT CASSPRTETGELFF
TRBD1 - TRBJ1-1 TRBV5-1 TGCGCCAGCAGCACCGGGACAGGGTCCGGAATGAACACTGAAGCTTTCTTT CASSTGTGSGMNTEAFF
- - TRBJ2-7 TRBV11-2 TGTGCCAGCAGCTTAGGACTGGGAGCCTACGAGCAGTACTTC CASSLGLGAYEQYF
- medium-sized TRBJ1-6 TRBV20-1 TGCAGTGCTAGGGAGCAGTCCAATTCACCCCTCCACTTT CSAREQSNSPLHF
- few TRBJ2-1 TRBV20-1 TGCAGTGCTAAGGACGTCGGGGTTTCCTACAATGAGCAGTTCTTC CSAKDVGVSYNEQFF
TRBD2 few TRBJ2-3 TRBV2 TGTGCCAGCAGTGACCAACTAGCGGGAGTGGGGAATACGCAGTATTTT CASSDQLAGVGNTQYF
TRBD2 - TRBJ2-3 TRBV11-2 TGTGCCAGCAGACGGACTAGCGGGAGCACAGATACGCAGTATTTT CASRRTSGSTDTQYF
TRBD2 many TRBJ2-1 TRBV11-3 TGTGCCAGCAGCTCCGGGACTAGCGGGACCCCTAGGTCCTACAATGAGCAGTTCTTC CASSSGTSGTPRSYNEQFF
TRBD2 many TRBJ2-1 TRBV5-1 TGCGCCAGCAGCTTGAACTTAGCGGGGGGCAATGAGCAGTTCTTC CASSLNLAGGNEQFF
- once TRBJ2-4 TRBV20-1 TGCAGTGCTAGGCTCACGGAGGGTAGCATTCAGTACTTC CSARLTEGSIQYF
- - TRBJ1-3 TRBV18 TGTGCCAGCTCACGGCTGTCCCCGCTCGACGGAGCCCGCTCTGGAAACACCATATATTTT CASSRLSPLDGARSGNTIYF
- few TRBJ2-3 TRBV10-2 TGCGCCAGCAGCCGGGGGTTCGACACAGATACGCAGTATTTT CASSRGFDTDTQYF
- few TRBJ2-3 TRBV28 TGTGCCAGCAGCCATACTGCGGATACGCAGTATTTT CASSHTADTQYF
- many TRBJ2-3 TRBV20-1 TGCAGTGCTGCCCTAACAGATACGCAGTATTTT CSAALTDTQYF
TRBD1 - TRBJ1-2 TRBV20-1 TGCAGTGCACCAGGGGGGACAGGGCCTTTAGGCTATGGCTACACCTTC CSAPGGTGPLGYGYTF
- - TRBJ1-2 TRBV3-1 TGTGCCAGCAGCCAATCCTTCATACAGGGTAGGGTTGGAGGCTACACCTTC CASSQSFIQGRVGGYTF
- - TRBJ2-3 TRBV7-2 TGTGCCATCCCGAGTTTAGATACGCAGTATTTT CAIPSLDTQYF
- few TRBJ2-7 TRBV12-3/TRBV12-4 TGTGCCAGCAGTTTAGGGTATGAGTACGAGCAGTACTTC CASSLGYEYEQYF
- - TRBJ2-7 TRBV30 TGTGCCTGGGGATCGGACGTTTCCTACGAGCAGTACTTC CAWGSDVSYEQYF
- many TRBJ1-5 TRBV10-3 TGTGCCATCAGTGCAGGGGGCAATCAGCCCCAGCATTTT CAISAGGNQPQHF
TRBD1 many TRBJ1-4 TRBV4-2 TGTGCCAGCAGCCAGCCGGGGTGGGGACAGGGGCCTTTGGGTAATGAAAAACTGTTTTTT CASSQPGWGQGPLGNEKLFF
- once TRBJ2-1 TRBV3-1 TGTGCCAGCAGCCAGGGGGCCGGGGAGCAGTTCTTC CASSQGAGEQFF
- few TRBJ2-3 TRBV5-5 TGTGCCAGCAGCTTGGGTGGGGCCGCAGATACGCAGTATTTT CASSLGGAADTQYF
- many TRBJ1-3 TRBV7-9 TGTGCCAGCAGCTCAGCTGGAAACACCATATATTTT CASSSAGNTIYF
- - TRBJ2-3 TRBV6-1 TGTGCCAGCAGTGAAGTCGGCGGAGGAGTCACAGATACGCAGTATTTT CASSEVGGGVTDTQYF
- - TRBJ1-1 TRBV27 TGTGCCAGCTCCCTAATCCCCGCGAACACTGAAGCTTTCTTT CASSLIPANTEAFF
- - TRBJ2-5 TRBV5-1 TGCGCCAGCAGCTTGGCCCCAGGGGAGAGTGAGACCCAGTACTTC CASSLAPGESETQYF
- many TRBJ2-5 TRBV7-9 TGTGCCAGCAGCCCCCCAGGCTACCAAGAGACCCAGTACTTC CASSPPGYQETQYF
- - TRBJ2-7 TRBV11-1 TGTGCCAGCAGCTTAGCTATTTCTTTTGTCGGACGATCGTACGAGCAGTACTTC CASSLAISFVGRSYEQYF
TRBD2 few TRBJ2-7 TRBV3-1 TGTGCCAGCAGCCGACTCACTAGCGGGGGATCTTACGAGCAGTACTTC CASSRLTSGGSYEQYF
- many TRBJ2-5 TRBV2 TGTGCCAGCAGTGAATATGGGGCTTCCCCCGAGTTC CASSEYGASPEF
TRBD2 medium-sized TRBJ2-7 TRBV27 TGTGCCAGCAGTCCGCTCTTTAGCGGGGGGTTCTACGAGCAGTACTTC CASSPLFSGGFYEQYF
- few TRBJ2-5 TRBV14 TGTGCCAGCAGCCGGGGGAGTCAAGAGACCCAGTACTTC CASSRGSQETQYF
TRBD1 - TRBJ2-2 TRBV6-5 TGTGCCAGCAGGCGCACAGGGGGCAACGGGGAGCTGTTTTTT CASRRTGGNGELFF
- - TRBJ2-2 TRBV14 TGTGCCAGCAGCCAAGATTGGGCCGCCGGGGAGCTGTTTTTT CASSQDWAAGELFF
- many TRBJ1-1 TRBV12-3/TRBV12-4 TGTGCCAGCAGTTTCGAGGCCACTTTGAACACTGAAGCTTTCTTT CASSFEATLNTEAFF
- - TRBJ2-3 TRBV7-2 TGTGCCGGCAGCTTGCATCCCGGGGGCACAGATACGCAGTATTTT CAGSLHPGGTDTQYF